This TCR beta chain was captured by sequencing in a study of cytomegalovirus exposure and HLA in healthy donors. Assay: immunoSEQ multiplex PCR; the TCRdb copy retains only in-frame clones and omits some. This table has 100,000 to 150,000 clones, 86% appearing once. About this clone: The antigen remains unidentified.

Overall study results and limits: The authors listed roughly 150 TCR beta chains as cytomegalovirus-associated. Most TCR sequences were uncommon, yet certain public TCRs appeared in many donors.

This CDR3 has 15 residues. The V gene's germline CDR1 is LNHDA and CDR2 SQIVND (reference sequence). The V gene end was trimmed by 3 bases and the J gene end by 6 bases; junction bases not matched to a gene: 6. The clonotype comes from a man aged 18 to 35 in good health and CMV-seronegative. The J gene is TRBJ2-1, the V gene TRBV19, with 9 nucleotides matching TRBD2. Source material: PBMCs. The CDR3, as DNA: TGTGCCAGTAGTATGTGGCTAGCGGGATCCAATGAGCAGTTCTTC. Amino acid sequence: CASSMWLAGSNEQFF.